This entry concerns a single T cell receptor (beta chain). CDR1 is DFQATT, CDR2 SNEGSKA, per germline (reference sequence). The CDR3 totals 14 residues. Trimming took 2 bases from V and 4 from J, leaving 14 bases between them. This record belongs to a study of CD8 T cells in Susac syndrome. After extraction with the RNeasy kit, 0.5 to 1 ug of the RNA was reverse transcribed using random hexamers. Multiplex immunoSEQ PCR targeted 54 Vbeta and 13 Jbeta TCR beta segments. Via MiXCR, TCRdb re-called the immunoSEQ multiplex PCR reads, giving one row per CDR3 protein. The sample lists some 220,000 distinct CDR3 sequences; around 95% were seen once.

The sequence was collected from a human donor with multiple sclerosis. The rearrangement links TRBV20-1 to TRBJ1-2, with D possibly TRBD1 on 6 matching bases. Sequenced material: CD4+ T cells from PBMCs. The CDR3 bases are TGCAGTGCTAGATCGACAGGTCGCGGCTATGGCTACACCTTC. Translating it yields CSARSTGRGYGYTF.